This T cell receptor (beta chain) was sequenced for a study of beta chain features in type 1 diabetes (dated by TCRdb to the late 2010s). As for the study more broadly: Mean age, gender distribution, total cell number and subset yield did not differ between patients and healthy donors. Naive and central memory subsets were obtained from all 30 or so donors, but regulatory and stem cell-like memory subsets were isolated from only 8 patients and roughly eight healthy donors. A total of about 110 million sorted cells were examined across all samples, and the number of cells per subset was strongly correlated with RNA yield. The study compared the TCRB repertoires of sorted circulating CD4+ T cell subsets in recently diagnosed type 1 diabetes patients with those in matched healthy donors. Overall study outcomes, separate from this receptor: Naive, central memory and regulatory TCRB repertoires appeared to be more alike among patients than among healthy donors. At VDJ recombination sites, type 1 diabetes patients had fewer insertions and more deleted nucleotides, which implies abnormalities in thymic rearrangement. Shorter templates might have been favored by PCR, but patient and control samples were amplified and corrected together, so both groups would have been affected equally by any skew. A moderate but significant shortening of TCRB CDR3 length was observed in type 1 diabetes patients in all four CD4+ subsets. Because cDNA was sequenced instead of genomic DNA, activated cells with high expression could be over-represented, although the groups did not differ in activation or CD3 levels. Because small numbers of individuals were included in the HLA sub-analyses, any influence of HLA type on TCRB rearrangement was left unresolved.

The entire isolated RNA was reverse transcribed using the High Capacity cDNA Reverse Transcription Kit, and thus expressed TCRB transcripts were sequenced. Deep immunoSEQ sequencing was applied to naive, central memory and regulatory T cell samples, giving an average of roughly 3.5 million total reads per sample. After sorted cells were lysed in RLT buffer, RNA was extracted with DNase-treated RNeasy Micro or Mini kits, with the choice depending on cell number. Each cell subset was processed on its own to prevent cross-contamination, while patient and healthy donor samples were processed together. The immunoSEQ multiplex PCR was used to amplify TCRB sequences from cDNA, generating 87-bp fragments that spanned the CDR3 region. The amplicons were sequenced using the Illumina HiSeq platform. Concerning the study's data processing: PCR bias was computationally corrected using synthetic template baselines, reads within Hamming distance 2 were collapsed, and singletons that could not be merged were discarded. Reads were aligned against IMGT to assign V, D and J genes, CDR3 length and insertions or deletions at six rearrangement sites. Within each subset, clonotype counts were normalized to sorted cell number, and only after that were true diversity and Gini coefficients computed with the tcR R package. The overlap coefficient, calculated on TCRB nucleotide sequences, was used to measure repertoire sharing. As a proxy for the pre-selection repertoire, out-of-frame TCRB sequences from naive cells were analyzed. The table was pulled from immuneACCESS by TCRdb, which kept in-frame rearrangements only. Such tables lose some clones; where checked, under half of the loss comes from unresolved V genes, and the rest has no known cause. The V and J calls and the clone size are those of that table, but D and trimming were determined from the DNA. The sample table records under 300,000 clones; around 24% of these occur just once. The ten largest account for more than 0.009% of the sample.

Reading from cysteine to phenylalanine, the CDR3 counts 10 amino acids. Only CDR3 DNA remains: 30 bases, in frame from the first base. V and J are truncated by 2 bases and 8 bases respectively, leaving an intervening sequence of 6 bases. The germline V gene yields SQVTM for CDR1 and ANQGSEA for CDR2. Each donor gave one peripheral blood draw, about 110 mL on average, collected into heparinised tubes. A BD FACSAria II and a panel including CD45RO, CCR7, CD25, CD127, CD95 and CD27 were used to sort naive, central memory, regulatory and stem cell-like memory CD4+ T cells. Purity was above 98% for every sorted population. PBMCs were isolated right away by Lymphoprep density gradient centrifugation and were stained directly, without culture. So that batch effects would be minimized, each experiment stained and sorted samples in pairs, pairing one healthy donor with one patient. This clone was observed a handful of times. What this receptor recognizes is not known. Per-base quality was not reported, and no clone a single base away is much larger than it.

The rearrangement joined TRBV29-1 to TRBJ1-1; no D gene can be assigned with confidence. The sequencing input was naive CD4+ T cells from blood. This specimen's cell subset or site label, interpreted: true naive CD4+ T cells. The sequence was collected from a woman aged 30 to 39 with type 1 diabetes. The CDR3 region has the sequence CSVEFYEAFF. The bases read TGCAGCGTTGAATTCTACGAAGCTTTCTTT.